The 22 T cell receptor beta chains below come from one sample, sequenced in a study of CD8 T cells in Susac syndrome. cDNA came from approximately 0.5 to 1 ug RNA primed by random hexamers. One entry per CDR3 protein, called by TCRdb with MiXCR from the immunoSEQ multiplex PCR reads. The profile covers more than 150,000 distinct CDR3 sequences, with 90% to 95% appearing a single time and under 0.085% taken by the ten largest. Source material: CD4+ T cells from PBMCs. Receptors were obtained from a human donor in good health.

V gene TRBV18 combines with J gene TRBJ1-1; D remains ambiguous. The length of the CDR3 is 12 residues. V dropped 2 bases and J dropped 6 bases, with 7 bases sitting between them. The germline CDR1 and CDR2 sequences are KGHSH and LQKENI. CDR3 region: CASSPGSAEAFF. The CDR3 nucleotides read TGTGCCAGCTCACCAGGGTCGGCTGAAGCTTTCTTT.

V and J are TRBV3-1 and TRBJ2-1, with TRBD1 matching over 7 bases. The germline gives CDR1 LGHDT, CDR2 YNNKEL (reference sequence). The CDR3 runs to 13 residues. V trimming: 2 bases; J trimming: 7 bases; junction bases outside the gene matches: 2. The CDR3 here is CASSQSRGNEQFF. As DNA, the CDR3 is TGTGCCAGCAGCCAAAGCAGGGGGAATGAGCAGTTCTTC.

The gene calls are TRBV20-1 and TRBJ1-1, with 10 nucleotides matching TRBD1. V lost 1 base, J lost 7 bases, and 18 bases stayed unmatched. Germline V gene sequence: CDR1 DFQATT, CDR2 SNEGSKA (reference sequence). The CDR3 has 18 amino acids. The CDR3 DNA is TGCAGTGCTAGAGCGAATTTGGGGTCGGGACAGGGGATGGGTGAAGCTTTCTTT. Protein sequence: CSARANLGSGQGMGEAFF.

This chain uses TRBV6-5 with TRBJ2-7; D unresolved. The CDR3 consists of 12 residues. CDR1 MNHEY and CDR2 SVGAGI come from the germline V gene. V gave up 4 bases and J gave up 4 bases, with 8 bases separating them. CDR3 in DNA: TGTGCCAGCAGTTCCCGGCGGTACGAGCAGTACTTC. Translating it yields CASSSRRYEQYF.

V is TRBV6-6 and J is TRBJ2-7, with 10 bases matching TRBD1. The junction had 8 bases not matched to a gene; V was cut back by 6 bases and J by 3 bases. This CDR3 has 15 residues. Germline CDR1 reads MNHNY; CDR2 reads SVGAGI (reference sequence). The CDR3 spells CASRTPGQGIYEQYF. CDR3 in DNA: TGTGCCAGCAGAACCCCGGGACAGGGGATCTACGAGCAGTACTTC.

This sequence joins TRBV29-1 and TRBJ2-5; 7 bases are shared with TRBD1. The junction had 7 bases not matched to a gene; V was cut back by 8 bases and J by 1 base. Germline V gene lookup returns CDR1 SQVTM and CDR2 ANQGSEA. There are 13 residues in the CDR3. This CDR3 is CSYRRDSQETQYF. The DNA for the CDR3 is TGCAGCTATCGACGGGACAGCCAAGAGACCCAGTACTTC.

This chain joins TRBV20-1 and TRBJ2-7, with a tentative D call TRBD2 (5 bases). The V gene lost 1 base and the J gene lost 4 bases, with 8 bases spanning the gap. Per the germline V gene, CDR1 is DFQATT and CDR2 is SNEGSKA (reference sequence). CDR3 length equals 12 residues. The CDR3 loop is CSARGRGYEQYF. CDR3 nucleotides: TGCAGTGCTAGAGGACGGGGATACGAGCAGTACTTC.

For the CDR3, the DNA is TGCAGTGCCCACCCCGGGACAGGGGTTTGGGAGACCCAGTACTTC. Translated: CSAHPGTGVWETQYF. The J gene is TRBJ2-5, the V gene TRBV20-1; 10 nucleotides match TRBD1. There are 15 residues in the CDR3. J lost 5 bases, V lost 6 bases, and 12 bases had no gene match. The V gene's germline CDR1 is DFQATT and CDR2 SNEGSKA (reference sequence).

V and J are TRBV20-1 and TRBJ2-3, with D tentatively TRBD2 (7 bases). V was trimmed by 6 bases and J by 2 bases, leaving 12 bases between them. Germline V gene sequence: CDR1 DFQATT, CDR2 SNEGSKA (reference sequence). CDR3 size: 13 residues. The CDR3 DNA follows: TGCAGTGCCCCAGGGGACTACACAGATACGCAGTATTTT. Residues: CSAPGDYTDTQYF.

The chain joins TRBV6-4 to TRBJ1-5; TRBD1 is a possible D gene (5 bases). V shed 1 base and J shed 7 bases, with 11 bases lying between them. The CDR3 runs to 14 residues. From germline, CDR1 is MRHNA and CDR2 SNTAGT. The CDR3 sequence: CASSDCGARQPQHF. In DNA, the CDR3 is TGTGCCAGCAGTGACTGCGGGGCGCGACAGCCCCAGCATTTT.

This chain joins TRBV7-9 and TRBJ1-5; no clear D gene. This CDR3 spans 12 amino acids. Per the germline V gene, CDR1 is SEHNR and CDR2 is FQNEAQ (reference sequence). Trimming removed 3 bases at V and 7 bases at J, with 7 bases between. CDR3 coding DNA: TGTGCCAGCAGCTTCGGGAGCCAGCCCCAGCATTTT. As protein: CASSFGSQPQHF.

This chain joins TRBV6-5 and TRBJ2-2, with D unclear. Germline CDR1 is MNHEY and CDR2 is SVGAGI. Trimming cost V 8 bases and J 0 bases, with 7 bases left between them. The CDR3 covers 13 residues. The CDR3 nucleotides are TGTGCCAGCTGTCATTCGAACACCGGGGAGCTGTTTTTT. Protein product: CASCHSNTGELFF.

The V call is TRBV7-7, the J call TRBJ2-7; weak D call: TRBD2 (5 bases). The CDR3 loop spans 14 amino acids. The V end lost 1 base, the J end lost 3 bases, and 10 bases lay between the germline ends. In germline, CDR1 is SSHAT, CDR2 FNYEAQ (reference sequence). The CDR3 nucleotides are TGTGCCAGCAGCTTAGAGGCCGAGGGCTACGAGCAGTACTTC. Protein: CASSLEAEGYEQYF.

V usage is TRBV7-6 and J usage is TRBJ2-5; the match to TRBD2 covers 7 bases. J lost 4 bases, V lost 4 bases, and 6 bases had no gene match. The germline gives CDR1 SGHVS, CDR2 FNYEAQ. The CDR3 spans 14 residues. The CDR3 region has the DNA TGTGCCAGCAGCTCCGGACTAGGAGTAGAGACCCAGTACTTC. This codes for CASSSGLGVETQYF.

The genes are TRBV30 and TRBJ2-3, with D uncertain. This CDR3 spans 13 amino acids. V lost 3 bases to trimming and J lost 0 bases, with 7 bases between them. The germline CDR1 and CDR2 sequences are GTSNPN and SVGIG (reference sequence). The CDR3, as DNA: TGTGCCTGGAGCCGGCAGAGCACAGATACGCAGTATTTT. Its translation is CAWSRQSTDTQYF. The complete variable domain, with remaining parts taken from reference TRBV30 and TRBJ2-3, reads SQTIHQWPATLVQPVGSPLSLECTVEGTSNPNLYWYRQAAGRGLQLLFYSVGIGQISSEVPQNLSASRPQDRQFILSSKKLLLSDSGFYLCAWSRQSTDTQYFGPGTRLTVL.

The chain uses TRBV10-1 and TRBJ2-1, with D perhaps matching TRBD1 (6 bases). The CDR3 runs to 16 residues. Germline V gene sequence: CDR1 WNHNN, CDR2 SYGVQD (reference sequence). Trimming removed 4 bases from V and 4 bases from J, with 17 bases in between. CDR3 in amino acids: CASSGARGTRYNEQFF. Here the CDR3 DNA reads TGCGCCAGCAGTGGGGCTCGAGGGACACGGTACAATGAGCAGTTCTTC.

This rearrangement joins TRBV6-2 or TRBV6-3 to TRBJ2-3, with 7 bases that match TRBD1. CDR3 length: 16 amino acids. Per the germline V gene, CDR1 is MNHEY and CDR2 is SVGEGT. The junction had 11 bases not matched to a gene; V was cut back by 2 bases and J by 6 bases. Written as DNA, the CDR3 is TGTGCCAGCAGTTACCGTACCGACAGGGCCTTCGATACGCAGTATTTT. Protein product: CASSYRTDRAFDTQYF.

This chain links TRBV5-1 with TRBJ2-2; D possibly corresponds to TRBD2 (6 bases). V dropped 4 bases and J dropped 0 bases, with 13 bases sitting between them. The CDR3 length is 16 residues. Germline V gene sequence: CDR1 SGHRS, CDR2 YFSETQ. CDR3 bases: TGCGCCAGCAGCGGAAAGAGCGGGTCGAACACCGGGGAGCTGTTTTTT. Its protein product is CASSGKSGSNTGELFF. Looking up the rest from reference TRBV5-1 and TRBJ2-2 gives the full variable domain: KAGVTQTPRYLIKTRGQQVTLSCSPISGHRSVSWYQQTPGQGLQFLFEYFSETQRNKGNFPGRFSGRQFSNSRSEMNVSTLELGDSALYLCASSGKSGSNTGELFFGEGSRLTVL.

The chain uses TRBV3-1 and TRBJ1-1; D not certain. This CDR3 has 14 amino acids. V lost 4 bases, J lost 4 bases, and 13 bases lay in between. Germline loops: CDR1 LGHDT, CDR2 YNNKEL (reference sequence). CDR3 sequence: CASSRRADSTEAFF. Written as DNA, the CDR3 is TGTGCCAGCAGCCGCCGGGCGGATTCCACTGAAGCTTTCTTT.

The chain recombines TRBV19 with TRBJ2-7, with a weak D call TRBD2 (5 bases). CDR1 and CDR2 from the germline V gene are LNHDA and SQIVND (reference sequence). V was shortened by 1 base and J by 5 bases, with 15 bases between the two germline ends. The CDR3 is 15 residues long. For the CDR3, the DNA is TGTGCCAGTAGTATAGGACGTAATCGGGGAAACGAGCAGTACTTC. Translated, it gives CASSIGRNRGNEQYF.

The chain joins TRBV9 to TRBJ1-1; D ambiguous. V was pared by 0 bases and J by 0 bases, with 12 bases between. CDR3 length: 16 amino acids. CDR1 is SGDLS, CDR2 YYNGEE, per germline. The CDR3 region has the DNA TGTGCCAGCAGCGTAGGGGTGGAGCAGATGAACACTGAAGCTTTCTTT. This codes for CASSVGVEQMNTEAFF.

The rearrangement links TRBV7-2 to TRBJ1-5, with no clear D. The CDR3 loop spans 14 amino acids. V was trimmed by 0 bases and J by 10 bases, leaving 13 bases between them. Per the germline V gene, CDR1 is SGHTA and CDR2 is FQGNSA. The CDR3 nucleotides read TGTGCCAGCAGCTTAGCTTCCAGCCAGTCCCCCCAGCATTTT. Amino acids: CASSLASSQSPQHF. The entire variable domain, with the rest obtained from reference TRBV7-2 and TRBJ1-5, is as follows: GAGVSQSPSNKVTEKGKDVELRCDPISGHTALYWYRQSLGQGLEFLIYFQGNSAPDKSGLPSDRFSAERTGGSVSTLTIQRTQQEDSAVYLCASSLASSQSPQHFGDGTRLSIL.